The rows below give T cell receptor beta chains drawn from one sample of a study of post-analysis software for immune sequencing data. Using its own MiXCR run on the PCR reads, TCRdb lists one record per CDR3 protein. The sample consists of 820,000 or so distinct CDR3 sequences, under 70% of them appearing once. Input material: blood. The origin of the receptors is a girl aged 5 to 17 with multiple sclerosis. The CDR3 runs from the conserved cysteine through the conserved F or W.

v_call: TRBV10-3
j_call: TRBJ2-5
cdr3_aa: CASGLAQETQYF

v_call: TRBV29-1
j_call: TRBJ2-3
cdr3_aa: CSVDKVVGGGAVDTQYF

v_call: TRBV29-1
j_call: TRBJ2-7
cdr3_aa: CSVLCLDRAYEQYF

v_call: TRBV5-5
j_call: TRBJ1-1
cdr3_aa: CASRNNMNTEAFF

v_call: TRBV7-7
j_call: TRBJ2-1
cdr3_aa: CASSSRPSSSYNEQFF

v_call: TRBV29-1
j_call: TRBJ1-1
cdr3_aa: CSVEEGARTEAFF

v_call: TRBV6-6
j_call: TRBJ2-1
cdr3_aa: CATIGGEQFF

v_call: TRBV20-1
j_call: TRBJ1-1
cdr3_aa: CSARGLPQQGPNTEAFF

v_call: TRBV11-1
j_call: TRBJ2-1
cdr3_aa: CASSIRLANSYNEQFF

v_call: TRBV9
j_call: TRBJ2-1
cdr3_aa: CASSVGIGTSGSITYNEQFF

v_call: TRBV5-1
j_call: TRBJ1-1
cdr3_aa: CASSWGRENTEAFF

v_call: TRBV20-1
j_call: TRBJ2-7
cdr3_aa: CSAAPGQIMAYEQYF

v_call: TRBV3-1
j_call: TRBJ2-3
cdr3_aa: CASSQPGRDTDTQYF

v_call: TRBV5-1
j_call: TRBJ2-7
cdr3_aa: CASSLAGTGTDEQYF

v_call: TRBV6-6
j_call: TRBJ2-3
cdr3_aa: CASSSFGGSLGTDTQYF

v_call: TRBV2
j_call: TRBJ1-2
cdr3_aa: CAWREANYGYTF

v_call: TRBV7-9
j_call: TRBJ2-3
cdr3_aa: CASSYGGDTQYF

v_call: TRBV2
j_call: NA
cdr3_aa: CASSPGLAGVFYEQYF

v_call: TRBV7-2
j_call: TRBJ2-1
cdr3_aa: CASSKRRSSYNEQFF

v_call: TRBV4-1
j_call: TRBJ2-5
cdr3_aa: CASVGGGGETQYF

v_call: TRBV7-9
j_call: TRBJ2-4
cdr3_aa: CASSLRDSGTKNIQYF

v_call: TRBV29-1
j_call: TRBJ2-5
cdr3_aa: CSVADSGGTQYF

v_call: TRBV12-3/TRBV12-4
j_call: TRBJ2-1
cdr3_aa: CASREEGENNEQFF

v_call: TRBV10-3
j_call: TRBJ1-1
cdr3_aa: CATTGTGGVDTEAFF

v_call: TRBV18
j_call: TRBJ1-6
cdr3_aa: CASSLQSYNSPLHF

v_call: TRBV9
j_call: TRBJ2-7
cdr3_aa: CASSVGRNPPGQPSYEQYF

v_call: TRBV6-2/TRBV6-3
j_call: TRBJ2-5
cdr3_aa: CASSPRILQETQYF

v_call: TRBV12-3/TRBV12-4
j_call: TRBJ2-5
cdr3_aa: CASSRQGFGETQYF

v_call: TRBV24-1
j_call: TRBJ2-5
cdr3_aa: CATSDRRDRGGETQYF